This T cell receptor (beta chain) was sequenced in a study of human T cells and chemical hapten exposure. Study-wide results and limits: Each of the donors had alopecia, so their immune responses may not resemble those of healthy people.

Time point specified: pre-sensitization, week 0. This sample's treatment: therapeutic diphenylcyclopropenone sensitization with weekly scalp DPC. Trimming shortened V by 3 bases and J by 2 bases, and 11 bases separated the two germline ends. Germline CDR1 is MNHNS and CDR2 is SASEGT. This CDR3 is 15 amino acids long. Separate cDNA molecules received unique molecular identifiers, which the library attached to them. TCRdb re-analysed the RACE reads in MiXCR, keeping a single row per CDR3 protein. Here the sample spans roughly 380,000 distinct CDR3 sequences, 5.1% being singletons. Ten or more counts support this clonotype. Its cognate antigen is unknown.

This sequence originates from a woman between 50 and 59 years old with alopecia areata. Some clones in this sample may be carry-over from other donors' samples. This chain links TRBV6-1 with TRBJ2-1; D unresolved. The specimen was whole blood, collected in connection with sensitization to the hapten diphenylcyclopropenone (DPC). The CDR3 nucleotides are TGTGCCAGCAGTGACTGGGCTCACGCCTACAATGAGCAGTTCTTC. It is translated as CASSDWAHAYNEQFF.